This T cell receptor beta chain was profiled in a study of blood T cell repertoires in COVID-19. Overall study: There were acute and convalescent COVID-19 samples, and they came from the United States, Italy and Spain. PBMCs, B-cell-depleted T cells, or T cells provided the cDNA or gDNA that made up the material.

In the original analysis: How many nucleated cells were present was estimated from reference gene primer amplification. Clones were read by immunoSEQ multiplex PCR, and TCRdb kept only the in-frame ones, dropping some. Clone size and the V and J calls come from that table; the DNA yielded D and trimming. The profile covers about 190,000 clones, with around 80% appearing a single time and 13% taken by the ten largest. Germline lookup yields CDR1 LNHNV and CDR2 YYDKDF (reference sequence). V shed 6 bases and J 7 bases; nucleotides not matched to a gene: 9. The CDR3 contains 15 residues. V gene TRBV15 combines with J gene TRBJ2-1; 10 positions agree with TRBD2. The clonotype comes from a man aged 50 to 60 who had recovered from COVID-19. The source material was peripheral blood. The CDR3 sequence: CATRGRGTSENEQFF. The CDR3 DNA sequence: TGTGCCACCAGGGGGAGGGGGACTAGCGAGAATGAGCAGTTCTTC.